The present T cell receptor (beta chain) was sequenced within a study of patients with pleural tuberculosis. The table lists this clonotype with many counts. TCRdb recomputed calls from the reads with MiXCR, one row per CDR3 protein. In the table there are around 49,000 distinct CDR3 sequences, 5.5% to 8% of which are singletons. Germline trimming cut 10 bases from V and 2 bases from J; bases unmatched to any gene: 12. The length of the CDR3 is 15 residues. Germline V lookup: CDR1 LNHDA, CDR2 SQIVND (reference sequence). J is TRBJ1-2 and V is TRBV19, with 8 bases aligning to TRBD1. This TCR was sampled from a human donor with pleural tuberculosis. The CDR3 sequence: CANNPSTGGNYGYTF. The DNA of the CDR3 is TGTGCCAATAACCCTTCTACAGGGGGGAACTATGGCTACACCTTC.